The next 18 T cell receptor beta chains were all read from a single sample in a study of post-analysis software for immune sequencing data. Study outcomes and limitations: About five TRBV segments appeared more often in patients than in controls, and TRBV5-6, TRBV5-1 and TRBV20-1 were among these.

No antigen is known for these receptors. The TCR beta cDNA libraries contained unique molecular identifiers. TCRdb recomputed calls from the PCR reads with MiXCR, one row per CDR3 protein. The top ten hold 6% to 9% of the sample, which has 400,000 to 500,000 distinct CDR3 sequences, 30% to 45% seen once. The sequencing sample was made of blood. These receptor sequences come from a girl aged 2-15 years with multiple sclerosis.

The rearrangement links TRBV6-5 to TRBJ2-7, with 15 bases fitting TRBD2. Germline lookup yields CDR1 MNHEY and CDR2 SVGAGI. The CDR3 consists of 16 residues. V gave up 7 bases and J gave up 4 bases; unmatched junction bases: 8. The CDR3 loop reads CASKLGGLAGGYEQYF. The CDR3 DNA reads TGTGCCAGCAAATTGGGGGGACTAGCGGGAGGTTACGAGCAGTACTTC.

In this sample, this clonotype turned up a few times. This sequence joins TRBV10-3 and TRBJ2-1; D tentatively reads TRBD1 or TRBD2 (6 bases each). The CDR3 covers 15 residues. Trimming removed 4 bases at V and 1 base at J, with 11 bases between. CDR1 and CDR2 (germline): ENHRY, SYGVKD. DNA for the CDR3: TGTGCCATCAGTGTCGAAGGGGGGTCCTACAATGAGCAGTTCTTC. Protein sequence: CAISVEGGSYNEQFF.

The chain joins TRBV10-1 to TRBJ2-3; D is unresolved. In germline, CDR1 is WNHNN, CDR2 SYGVQD (reference sequence). This CDR3 spans 13 amino acids. V lost 2 bases and J 2 bases, leaving 5 bases between the germline ends. The CDR3 reads CASSEEPTDTQYF. The CDR3 DNA sequence: TGCGCCAGCAGTGAGGAACCCACAGATACGCAGTATTTT.

The chain couples TRBV7-3 to TRBJ2-7, with TRBD2 matching over 7 bases. The DNA end is more similar to TRBJ2-5, so the J call may be wrong. Per germline, CDR1 SGHTA and CDR2 FQGTGA. There are 13 residues in the CDR3. CDR3 in DNA: TGTGCCAGCAGCTTTGCTAGCGGAGAGACCCAGTACTTC. This gives the protein CASSFASGETQYF.

V usage is TRBV20-1 and J usage is TRBJ2-1; weak D call: TRBD2 (5 bases). The germline V and J ends were trimmed by 5 bases and 10 bases, with 18 bases remaining between them. Germline V gene data show CDR1 as DFQATT and CDR2 as SNEGSKA (reference sequence). This CDR3 region has 13 residues. Written as DNA, the CDR3 is TGCAGTGCTGCTTGGGAGCCCTTCCGGGAGCAGTTCTTC. Encoded protein: CSAAWEPFREQFF.

This CDR3 is CASREIRVNIQYF. The CDR3 region has the DNA TGTGCCAGCAGGGAAATCAGGGTGAACATTCAGTACTTC. The gene calls are TRBV21-1 and TRBJ2-5; TRBD1, the D gene given by the table, was not confirmed from the DNA. The J call may not be correct, given that the DNA end is closer to TRBJ2-4. TRBV21-1 represents a pseudogene. The CDR3 extends over 13 amino acids.

Only one count was recorded for this clonotype. This rearrangement joins TRBV6-5 to TRBJ2-3; possible D gene TRBD2, 5 bases. The V and J ends lost 1 base and 5 bases respectively, with 16 bases between them. Germline V gives CDR1 MNHEY, CDR2 SVGAGI. This CDR3 contains 16 residues. CDR3 nucleotide sequence: TGTGCCAGCAGTTACTACGCCCCGACTATGGGAGATACGCAGTATTTT. Its protein product is CASSYYAPTMGDTQYF.

There are a few counts of this clonotype. The chain uses TRBV5-6 and TRBJ2-5; 7 bases fit TRBD1. Germline CDR1 reads SGHDT; CDR2 reads YYEEEE. The CDR3 is 17 residues long. V gave up 0 bases and J gave up 0 bases; unmatched junction bases: 8. CDR3 amino acids: CASSLVWDRDDQETQYF. The CDR3 region has the DNA TGTGCCAGCAGCTTGGTTTGGGACAGAGATGACCAAGAGACCCAGTACTTC.

The chain employs TRBV28 and TRBJ2-5; TRBD2 might be the D (5 bases). Matching the DNA end better, TRBJ2-7 makes the J call doubtful. Germline V gene data show CDR1 as MDHEN and CDR2 as SYDVKM. This CDR3 has 12 amino acids. The DNA of the CDR3 is TGTGCCAGCAGTACGCGGGTGGGCGAGCAGTACTTC. It specifies CASSTRVGEQYF.

The chain joins TRBV5-1 to TRBJ1-6, with a possible D match to TRBD1 (5 bases). Germline V gives CDR1 SGHRS, CDR2 YFSETQ. The CDR3 extends over 14 amino acids. V lost 4 bases and J 7 bases, leaving 12 bases between the germline ends. The CDR3 region has the DNA TGCGCCAGCAGCGGGGCGGTGGGGAATTCACCCCTCCACTTT. It translates to CASSGAVGNSPLHF. Full variable domain (remainder filled in from reference TRBV5-1 and TRBJ1-6): KAGVTQTPRYLIKTRGQQVTLSCSPISGHRSVSWYQQTPGQGLQFLFEYFSETQRNKGNFPGRFSGRQFSNSRSEMNVSTLELGDSALYLCASSGAVGNSPLHFGNGTRLTVT.

The J gene is TRBJ2-7, the V gene TRBV4-2, with no clear D. The last part of the DNA fits TRBJ2-5 better; the J call may be wrong. Germline V gives CDR1 LGHNA, CDR2 YNFKEQ. The CDR3 runs to 14 residues. The CDR3 coding sequence is TGTGCCAGCAGCCAAGAGCTCGGGTGGGAGACCCAGTACTTC. As protein: CASSQELGWETQYF.

This rearrangement joins TRBV28 to TRBJ1-5, with 8 nucleotides matching TRBD1. The germline CDR1 and CDR2 sequences are MDHEN and SYDVKM. This CDR3 is 15 amino acids long. The J segment lost 6 bases and the V segment lost 4 bases, leaving 8 bases of the junction unmatched. CDR3 bases: TGTGCCAGCAGTTACCGCTACAGGGGGGTTCAGCCCCAGCATTTT. This sequence encodes CASSYRYRGVQPQHF.

The chain combines TRBV6-1 with TRBJ2-5, with no clear D. CDR3 size: 14 residues. V shed 6 bases and J shed 2 bases, with 13 bases lying between them. The germline V gene has CDR1 MNHNS and CDR2 SASEGT. For the CDR3, the DNA is TGTGCCAGCAGCAGGACCGGAACGCAAGAGACCCAGTACTTC. It specifies CASSRTGTQETQYF.

This clonotype came up once. The rearrangement links TRBV5-5 to TRBJ2-3; unclear D gene. The V end was cut by 4 bases, the J end by 0 bases, with 9 bases between. The CDR3 consists of 14 residues. CDR1 is SGHKS and CDR2 is YYEKEE in the germline V gene (reference sequence). CDR3 DNA sequence: TGTGCCAGCAGCACAAGATCAAGCACAGATACGCAGTATTTT. Translation: CASSTRSSTDTQYF.

The chain uses TRBV10-3 and TRBJ1-2; D uncertain. Between the trimmed V and J ends, which lost 6 bases and 4 bases, there was a span of 21 bases. This CDR3 is built from 16 residues. Germline values: CDR1 ENHRY, CDR2 SYGVKD. The CDR3 nucleotides read TGTGCCATCAGCCCGAATCCTAGTCTCTCCCTCTATGGCTACACCTTC. Its translation is CAISPNPSLSLYGYTF.

This clonotype was recorded a few times. The chain is built from TRBV6-2 or TRBV6-3 and TRBJ2-7; no clear D gene. The CDR3 totals 14 residues. Germline V gene data show CDR1 as MNHEY and CDR2 as SVGEGT. Trimming took 1 base from V and 0 from J, leaving 7 bases between them. CDR3 coding DNA: TGTGCCAGCAGTTACTATCCGGGCTCCTACGAGCAGTACTTC. As protein: CASSYYPGSYEQYF.

This sequence joins TRBV4-1 and TRBJ1-5, with D possibly being TRBD1 (6 bases). The CDR3 has 18 residues. The V end was cut by 1 base, the J end by 3 bases, with 19 bases between. CDR1 MGHRA and CDR2 YSYEKL come from the germline V gene. The CDR3 loop is CASSQGFWGRVSNQPQHF. CDR3 DNA sequence: TGCGCCAGCAGCCAAGGTTTTTGGGGGCGCGTCTCCAATCAGCCCCAGCATTTT.

This clonotype appeared a few times. V usage is TRBV7-9 and J usage is TRBJ2-4, with TRBD1 as a possible D gene (5 bases). The germline CDR1 and CDR2 sequences are SEHNR and FQNEAQ (reference sequence). The CDR3 spans 18 residues. With 2 bases removed from V and 0 bases from J, the gap between germline ends came to 17 bases. This CDR3 reads CASSLTGRPNLAKNIQYF. CDR3 DNA: TGTGCCAGCAGCTTAACAGGCAGGCCCAATCTAGCCAAAAACATTCAGTACTTC.